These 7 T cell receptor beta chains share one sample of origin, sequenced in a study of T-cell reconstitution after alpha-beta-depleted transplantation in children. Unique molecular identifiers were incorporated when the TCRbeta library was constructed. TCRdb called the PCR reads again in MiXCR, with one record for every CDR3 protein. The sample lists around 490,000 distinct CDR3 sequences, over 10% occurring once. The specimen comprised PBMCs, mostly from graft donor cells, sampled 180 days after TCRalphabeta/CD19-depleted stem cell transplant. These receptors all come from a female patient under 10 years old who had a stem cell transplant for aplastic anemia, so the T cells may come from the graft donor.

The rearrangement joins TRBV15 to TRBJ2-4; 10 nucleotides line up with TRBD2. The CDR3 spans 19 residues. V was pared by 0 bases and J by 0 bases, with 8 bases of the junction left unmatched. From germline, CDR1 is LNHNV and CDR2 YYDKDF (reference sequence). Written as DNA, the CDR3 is TGTGCCACCAGCAGAGAAAAGCCGGGACTAGCGTTAGCCAAAAACATTCAGTACTTC. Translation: CATSREKPGLALAKNIQYF. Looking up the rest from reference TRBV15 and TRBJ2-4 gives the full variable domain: DAMVIQNPRYQVTQFGKPVTLSCSQTLNHNVMYWYQQKSSQAPKLLFHYYDKDFNNEADTPDNFQSRRPNTSFCFLDIRSPGLGDTAMYLCATSREKPGLALAKNIQYFGAGTRLSVL.

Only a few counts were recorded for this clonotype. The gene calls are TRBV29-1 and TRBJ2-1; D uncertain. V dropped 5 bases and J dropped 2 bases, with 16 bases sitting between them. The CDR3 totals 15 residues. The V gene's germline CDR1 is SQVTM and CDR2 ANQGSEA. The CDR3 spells CSVHSGEPTYNEQFF. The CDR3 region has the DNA TGCAGCGTTCACTCTGGAGAGCCCACCTACAATGAGCAGTTCTTC.

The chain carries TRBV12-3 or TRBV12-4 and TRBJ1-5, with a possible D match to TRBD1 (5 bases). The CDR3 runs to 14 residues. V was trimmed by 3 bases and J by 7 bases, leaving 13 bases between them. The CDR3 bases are TGTGCCAGCAGTTTCTTCCAGGGAGGGCAGCCCCAGCATTTT. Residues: CASSFFQGGQPQHF.

Here the CDR3 reads CAISESAGPGTQYF. In DNA, the CDR3 is TGTGCCATCAGTGAGTCCGCGGGACCCGGAACGCAGTATTTT. The rearrangement links TRBV10-3 to TRBJ2-3; possibly TRBD2 for D (6 bases). Looked up from germline, CDR1 is ENHRY and CDR2 is SYGVKD. V shed 0 bases and J shed 9 bases, with 13 bases lying between them. The CDR3 is 14 residues long.

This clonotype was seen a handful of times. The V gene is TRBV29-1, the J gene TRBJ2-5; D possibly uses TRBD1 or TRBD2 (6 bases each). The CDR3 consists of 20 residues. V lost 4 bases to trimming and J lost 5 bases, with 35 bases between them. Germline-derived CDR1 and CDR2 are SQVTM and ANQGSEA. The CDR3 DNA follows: TGCAGCGTTGTTGGAACACAGGGAAGGGGTGGCCACCCGCGGGGCGAGACCCAGTACTTC. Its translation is CSVVGTQGRGGHPRGETQYF.

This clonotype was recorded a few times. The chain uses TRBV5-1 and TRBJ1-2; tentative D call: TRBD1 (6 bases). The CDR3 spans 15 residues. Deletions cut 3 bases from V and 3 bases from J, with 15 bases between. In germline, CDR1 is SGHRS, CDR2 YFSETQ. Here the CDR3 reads CASSWGGGSDYGYTF. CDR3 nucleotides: TGCGCCAGCAGCTGGGGTGGGGGCTCCGACTATGGCTACACCTTC.

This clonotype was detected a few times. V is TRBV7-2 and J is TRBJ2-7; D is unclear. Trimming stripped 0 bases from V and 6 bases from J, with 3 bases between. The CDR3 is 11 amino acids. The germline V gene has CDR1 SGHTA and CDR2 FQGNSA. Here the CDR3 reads CASSLALEQYF. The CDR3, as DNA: TGTGCCAGCAGCTTAGCTCTCGAGCAGTACTTC.